The rows below give T cell receptor beta chains drawn from one sample of a study of T cell responses to AZD1222 COVID-19 vaccine. Generated by immunoSEQ multiplex PCR, the TCRdb table keeps only in-frame clones and is missing some. The sample lists 200,000 or so clones, 94% occurring once. Sequencing used peripheral blood, obtained on day 0 of AZD1222 vaccination. The receptors were sampled from an adult in good health. Each CDR3 is given with its conserved first and last residue. The D gene is left open where the match is weak. The size entry is marked missing in some rows and otherwise reads once, few, many or a size class.

V	D	J	size	CDR3	DNA
TRBV15	-	TRBJ2-2	-	CATSRARTANTGELFF	TGTGCCACCAGCAGAGCAAGGACCGCGAACACCGGGGAGCTGTTTTTT
TRBV6-2/TRBV6-3	-	TRBJ2-1	-	CASSSLRNEQFF	TGTGCCAGCAGTTCGTTAAGGAATGAGCAGTTCTTC
TRBV19	TRBD2	TRBJ2-1	once	CASSTPRTSGVNNEQFF	TGTGCCAGTAGTACCCCGAGGACTAGCGGGGTAAACAATGAGCAGTTCTTC
TRBV15	-	TRBJ2-1	-	CATSRGRFEQFF	TGTGCCACCAGCAGGGGGCGCTTTGAGCAGTTCTTC
TRBV9	-	TRBJ1-1	-	CASSGTGEAFF	TGTGCCAGCAGCGGTACAGGTGAAGCTTTCTTT
TRBV19	-	TRBJ1-5	-	CASSILQGGWNQPQHF	TGTGCCAGTAGTATACTCCAGGGAGGATGGAATCAGCCCCAGCATTTT
TRBV28	-	TRBJ2-3	-	CASSRGSTDTQYF	TGTGCCAGCAGTCGAGGAAGCACAGATACGCAGTATTTT
TRBV9	TRBD1	TRBJ1-1	-	CASSATGGDPEAFF	TGTGCCAGCAGCGCGACAGGGGGGGACCCTGAAGCTTTCTTT
TRBV7-6	TRBD1	TRBJ1-1	-	CASSLMGPGGNTEAFF	TGTGCCAGCAGCTTGATGGGTCCAGGGGGCAACACTGAAGCTTTCTTT
TRBV7-3	TRBD1	TRBJ2-1	-	CASSLTGSGGNEQFF	TGTGCCAGCAGCTTGACAGGGTCCGGCGGCAATGAGCAGTTCTTC
TRBV10-3	-	TRBJ2-1	-	CAINAYNEQFF	TGTGCCATCAATGCTTACAATGAGCAGTTCTTC
TRBV6-5	-	TRBJ1-5	-	CASGQSGQPQHF	TGTGCCAGCGGACAGAGCGGTCAGCCCCAGCATTTT
TRBV24-1	TRBD1	TRBJ2-5	-	CATSKGPGQGAGQETQYF	TGTGCCACCAGTAAAGGGCCGGGACAGGGGGCGGGTCAAGAGACCCAGTACTTC
TRBV29-1	-	TRBJ1-1	-	CSAEWGTEAFF	TGCAGCGCAGAGTGGGGCACTGAAGCTTTCTTT
TRBV19	-	TRBJ2-7	-	CASSSMGGALNEQYF	TGTGCCAGTAGTTCGATGGGGGGGGCGCTGAACGAGCAGTACTTC
TRBV5-6	-	TRBJ2-7	-	CASSLAWGTYEQYF	TGTGCCAGCAGCTTGGCCTGGGGAACCTACGAGCAGTACTTC
TRBV28	-	TRBJ1-1	-	CASPGGGMNTEAFF	TGTGCCAGCCCCGGCGGGGGCATGAACACTGAAGCTTTCTTT
TRBV3-1/TRBV3-2	-	TRBJ1-5	-	CASSQVGSNQPQHF	TGTGCCAGCAGCCAAGTAGGGAGCAATCAGCCCCAGCATTTT
TRBV27	TRBD1	TRBJ1-1	-	CASTTGGQGPHTEAFF	TGTGCCAGCACCACAGGGGGACAGGGACCGCACACTGAAGCTTTCTTT
TRBV7-8	-	TRBJ2-1	-	CASSYKRYNEQFF	TGTGCCAGCAGCTACAAAAGGTACAATGAGCAGTTCTTC
TRBV27	-	TRBJ1-6	-	CASSLFGLLNSPLHF	TGTGCCAGCAGTTTGTTTGGGCTCCTTAATTCACCCCTCCACTTT
TRBV28	-	TRBJ1-5	-	CASSSGGGHSNQPQHF	TGTGCCAGCAGCTCGGGGGGAGGGCATAGCAATCAGCCCCAGCATTTT
TRBV5-1	TRBD1	TRBJ1-2	-	CASSDDRVPDGYTF	TGCGCCAGCAGCGACGACAGGGTACCCGATGGCTACACCTTC
TRBV4-3	-	TRBJ2-5	-	CASSQEGQSLGETQYF	TGCGCCAGCAGCCAAGAGGGCCAATCCCTTGGCGAGACCCAGTACTTC
TRBV19	TRBD1	TRBJ1-6	-	CASSSTGVQNSPLHF	TGTGCCAGTAGTTCGACAGGGGTACAAAATTCACCCCTCCACTTT
TRBV15	TRBD1	TRBJ2-1	-	CATDKSGGGSYNEQFF	TGTGCCACCGACAAATCAGGGGGCGGCTCCTACAATGAGCAGTTCTTC
TRBV28	TRBD2	TRBJ2-7	-	CASSLAGEAYEQYF	TGTGCCAGCAGTTTAGCGGGAGAGGCTTACGAGCAGTACTTC
TRBV5-6	TRBD1	TRBJ2-7	-	CASSLIPGQGREQYF	TGTGCCAGCAGCCTAATCCCCGGACAGGGTCGCGAGCAGTACTTC
TRBV13	-	TRBJ2-7	-	CASSPGRGLDEQYF	TGTGCCAGCAGCCCGGGACGAGGGTTGGACGAGCAGTACTTC
TRBV27	-	TRBJ1-5	-	CASSSRGSSAPNSNQPQHF	TGTGCCAGCAGTTCGCGGGGCTCTTCCGCGCCCAATAGCAATCAGCCCCAGCATTTT
TRBV29-1	-	TRBJ1-2	-	CSVEEGLRGYTF	TGCAGCGTTGAAGAAGGCCTTCGTGGCTACACCTTC
TRBV28	TRBD2	TRBJ2-1	-	CASSSSSGRVQFF	TGTGCCAGCAGTTCTTCTAGCGGGAGGGTGCAGTTCTTC
TRBV7-3	-	TRBJ2-1	-	CASSLRGPGNEQFF	TGTGCCAGCAGCTTAAGGGGGCCGGGCAATGAGCAGTTCTTC
TRBV18	-	TRBJ1-1	-	CASSPNQGNSAFF	TGTGCCAGCTCACCCAACCAGGGGAACAGCGCTTTCTTT
TRBV5-6	TRBD1	TRBJ1-4	-	CASSRPGQGLGNEKLFF	TGTGCCAGCAGCAGACCGGGACAGGGGTTAGGTAATGAAAAACTGTTTTTT
TRBV19	TRBD2	TRBJ2-7	-	CASSKRAGAEGEQYF	TGTGCCAGTAGCAAAAGAGCGGGAGCGGAGGGCGAGCAGTACTTC
TRBV28	TRBD1	TRBJ1-1	-	CASSYRGLNTEAFF	TGTGCCAGCAGTTACAGGGGATTGAACACTGAAGCTTTCTTT
TRBV28	-	TRBJ2-3	-	CASRSWGSSTDTQYF	TGTGCCAGCAGGAGCTGGGGAAGTAGCACAGATACGCAGTATTTT
TRBV7-2	-	TRBJ2-7	-	CASSVMGYEQYF	TGTGCCAGCAGCGTCATGGGCTACGAGCAGTACTTC
TRBV30	-	TRBJ1-2	once	CAWRTGGGYTF	TGTGCCTGGAGGACAGGTGGCGGCTACACCTTC
TRBV9	TRBD2	TRBJ2-1	-	CASSVSSGRTYEQFF	TGTGCCAGCAGCGTAAGCAGCGGGAGAACATATGAGCAGTTCTTC
TRBV6-5	-	TRBJ1-1	-	CASREAGMNTEAFF	TGTGCCAGCAGGGAGGCAGGGATGAACACTGAAGCTTTCTTT
TRBV6-5	-	TRBJ1-3	-	CASRPPGLPDPIYF	TGTGCCAGCAGGCCCCCGGGACTGCCCGACCCCATATATTTT
TRBV5-6	TRBD1	TRBJ2-3	-	CASTPGQGGEDDTQYF	TGTGCCAGCACTCCCGGACAGGGGGGGGAAGATGATACGCAGTATTTT
TRBV9	-	TRBJ2-5	-	CASTGGGLHQETQYF	TGTGCCTCTACAGGGGGGGGCTTACACCAAGAGACCCAGTACTTC
TRBV3-1/TRBV3-2	TRBD2	TRBJ2-3	-	CASSQDWAGDDTQYF	TGTGCCAGCAGCCAAGACTGGGCGGGAGATGATACGCAGTATTTT
TRBV5-1	-	TRBJ1-2	-	CASRVWGIGYGYTF	TGCGCCAGCAGGGTTTGGGGGATTGGCTATGGCTACACCTTC
TRBV6-5	-	TRBJ1-1	-	CASSSGTANTEAFF	TGTGCCAGCAGTTCCGGGACGGCGAACACTGAAGCTTTCTTT
TRBV19	-	TRBJ1-3	-	CASRVAWSSGNTIYF	TGTGCCAGTAGGGTGGCGTGGTCCTCTGGAAACACCATATATTTT
TRBV27	-	TRBJ2-2	-	CASQGPDTGELFF	TGTGCCAGCCAGGGACCAGACACCGGGGAGCTGTTTTTT
TRBV5-1	-	TRBJ1-1	-	CASSERATRQVNTEAFF	TGCGCCAGCAGCGAACGGGCTACTCGGCAGGTGAACACTGAAGCTTTCTTT
TRBV10-3	TRBD1	TRBJ2-1	-	CAISERTGNEQFF	TGTGCCATCAGTGAACGGACAGGGAATGAGCAGTTCTTC
TRBV7-3	-	TRBJ1-1	-	CASSLTGTANTEAFF	TGTGCCAGCAGCCTAACCGGGACGGCGAACACTGAAGCTTTCTTT
TRBV7-9	-	TRBJ2-2	-	CASSLLSSGELFF	TGTGCCAGCAGCTTATTATCCTCCGGGGAGCTGTTTTTT
TRBV3-1/TRBV3-2	TRBD1	TRBJ1-2	few	CASSRAGTGYGYTF	TGTGCCAGCAGCCGAGCCGGGACAGGATATGGCTACACCTTC
TRBV6-5	-	TRBJ1-1	-	CASRSDSNTEAFF	TGTGCCAGCAGATCAGACAGCAACACTGAAGCTTTCTTT
TRBV10-2	-	TRBJ1-3	few	CASSEIPGANSGNTIYF	TGCGCCAGCAGTGAGATCCCAGGGGCCAACTCTGGAAACACCATATATTTT
TRBV7-9	-	TRBJ1-4	-	CASSASEKLFF	TGTGCCAGCAGCGCCAGTGAAAAACTGTTTTTT
TRBV9	-	TRBJ1-6	-	CASRRGDSSPLHF	TGTGCCAGCAGGAGGGGGGACTCCTCACCCCTCCACTTT
TRBV28	-	TRBJ2-5	-	CASMQETQYF	TGTGCCAGCATGCAAGAGACCCAGTACTTC